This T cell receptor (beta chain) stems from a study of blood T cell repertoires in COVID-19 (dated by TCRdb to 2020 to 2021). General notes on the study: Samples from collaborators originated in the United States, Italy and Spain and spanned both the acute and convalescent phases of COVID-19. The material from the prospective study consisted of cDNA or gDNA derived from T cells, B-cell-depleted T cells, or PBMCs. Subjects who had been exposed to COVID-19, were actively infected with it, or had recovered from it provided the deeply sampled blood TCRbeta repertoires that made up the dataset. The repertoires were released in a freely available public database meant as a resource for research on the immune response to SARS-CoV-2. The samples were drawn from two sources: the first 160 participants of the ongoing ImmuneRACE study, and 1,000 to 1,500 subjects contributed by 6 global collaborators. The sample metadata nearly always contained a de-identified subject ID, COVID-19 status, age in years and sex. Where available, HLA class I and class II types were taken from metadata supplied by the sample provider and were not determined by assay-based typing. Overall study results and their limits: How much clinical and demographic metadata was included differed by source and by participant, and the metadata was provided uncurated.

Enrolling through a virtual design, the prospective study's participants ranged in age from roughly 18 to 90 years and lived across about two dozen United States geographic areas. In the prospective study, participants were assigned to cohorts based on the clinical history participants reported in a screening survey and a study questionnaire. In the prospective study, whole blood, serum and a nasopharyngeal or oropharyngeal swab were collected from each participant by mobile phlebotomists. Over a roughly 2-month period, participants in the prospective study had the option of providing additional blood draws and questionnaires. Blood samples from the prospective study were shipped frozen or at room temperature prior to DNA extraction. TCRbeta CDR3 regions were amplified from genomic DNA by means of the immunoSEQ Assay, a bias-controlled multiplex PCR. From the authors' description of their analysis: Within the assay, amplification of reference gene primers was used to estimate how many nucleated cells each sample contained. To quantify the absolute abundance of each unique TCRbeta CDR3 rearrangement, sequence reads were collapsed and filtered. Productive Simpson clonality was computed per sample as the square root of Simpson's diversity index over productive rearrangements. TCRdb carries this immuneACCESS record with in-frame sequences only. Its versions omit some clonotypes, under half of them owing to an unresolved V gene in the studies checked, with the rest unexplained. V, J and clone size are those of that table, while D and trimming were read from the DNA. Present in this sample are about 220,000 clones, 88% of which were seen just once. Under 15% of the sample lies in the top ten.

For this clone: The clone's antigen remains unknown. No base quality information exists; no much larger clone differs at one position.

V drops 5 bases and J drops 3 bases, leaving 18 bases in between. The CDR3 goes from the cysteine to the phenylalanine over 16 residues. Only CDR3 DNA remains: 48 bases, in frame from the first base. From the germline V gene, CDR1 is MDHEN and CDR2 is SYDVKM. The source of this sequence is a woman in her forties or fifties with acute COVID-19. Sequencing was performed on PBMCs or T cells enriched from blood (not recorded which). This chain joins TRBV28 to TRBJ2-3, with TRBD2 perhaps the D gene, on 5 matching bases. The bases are TGTGCCAGCAGTCCCCGAGATAGCGCCCCAACAGATACGCAGTATTTT. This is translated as CASSPRDSAPTDTQYF.